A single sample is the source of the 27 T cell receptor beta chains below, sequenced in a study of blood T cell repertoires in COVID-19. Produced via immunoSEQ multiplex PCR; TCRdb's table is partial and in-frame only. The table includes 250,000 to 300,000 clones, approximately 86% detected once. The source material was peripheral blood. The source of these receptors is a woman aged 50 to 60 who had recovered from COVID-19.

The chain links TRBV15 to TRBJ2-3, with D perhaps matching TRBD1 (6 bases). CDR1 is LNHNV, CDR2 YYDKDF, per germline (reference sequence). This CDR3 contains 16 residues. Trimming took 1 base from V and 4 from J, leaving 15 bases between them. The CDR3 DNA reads TGTGCCACCAGCAGAGTTAGGACAGCCGGGGCAGATACGCAGTATTTT. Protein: CATSRVRTAGADTQYF.

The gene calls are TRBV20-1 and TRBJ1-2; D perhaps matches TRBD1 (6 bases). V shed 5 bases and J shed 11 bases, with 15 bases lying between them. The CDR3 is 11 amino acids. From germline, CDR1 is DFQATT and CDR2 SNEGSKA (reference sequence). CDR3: CSAYRDTKYTF. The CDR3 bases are TGCAGTGCTTACCGGGACACCAAATACACCTTC.

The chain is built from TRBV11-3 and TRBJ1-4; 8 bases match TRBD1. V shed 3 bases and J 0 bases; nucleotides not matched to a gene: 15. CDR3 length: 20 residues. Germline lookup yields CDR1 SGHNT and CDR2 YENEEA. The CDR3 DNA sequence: TGTGCCAGCAGCTTTTCGTATGCGGGACAGGAAAGTCCAACTAATGAAAAACTGTTTTTT. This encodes CASSFSYAGQESPTNEKLFF.

The CDR3, as DNA: TGCAGTGCTAGAGACAGTCCTGAAGCTTTCTTT. It specifies CSARDSPEAFF. The chain has TRBV20-1 and TRBJ1-1; no reliable D call. Germline CDR1 and CDR2: DFQATT and SNEGSKA (reference sequence). This CDR3 has 11 residues. V dropped 0 bases and J dropped 6 bases, with 5 bases sitting between them.

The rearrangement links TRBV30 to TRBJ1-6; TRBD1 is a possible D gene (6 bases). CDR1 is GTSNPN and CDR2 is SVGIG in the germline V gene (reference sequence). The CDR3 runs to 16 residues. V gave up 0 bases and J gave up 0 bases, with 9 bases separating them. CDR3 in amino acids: CAWSVQGSSYNSPLHF. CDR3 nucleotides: TGTGCCTGGAGTGTACAGGGAAGCTCCTATAATTCACCCCTCCACTTT.

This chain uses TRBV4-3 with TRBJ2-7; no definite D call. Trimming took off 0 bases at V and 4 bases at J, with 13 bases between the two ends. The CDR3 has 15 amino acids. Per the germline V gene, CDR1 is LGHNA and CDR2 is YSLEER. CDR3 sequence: CASSQDFADSYEQYF. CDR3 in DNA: TGCGCCAGCAGCCAAGATTTCGCAGACTCTTACGAGCAGTACTTC.

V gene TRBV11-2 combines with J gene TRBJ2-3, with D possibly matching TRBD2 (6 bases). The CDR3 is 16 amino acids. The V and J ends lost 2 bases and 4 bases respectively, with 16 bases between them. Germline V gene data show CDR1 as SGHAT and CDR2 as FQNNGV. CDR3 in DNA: TGTGCCAGCAGCTTAAGTATCCGGGAGCGGCCAGATACGCAGTATTTT. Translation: CASSLSIRERPDTQYF.

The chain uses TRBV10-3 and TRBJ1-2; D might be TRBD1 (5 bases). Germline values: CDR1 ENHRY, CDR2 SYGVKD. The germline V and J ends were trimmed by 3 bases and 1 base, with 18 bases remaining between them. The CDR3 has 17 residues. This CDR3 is CAISEQGSSQGNYGYTF. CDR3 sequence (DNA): TGTGCCATCAGTGAACAAGGCAGCTCCCAGGGTAACTATGGCTACACCTTC.

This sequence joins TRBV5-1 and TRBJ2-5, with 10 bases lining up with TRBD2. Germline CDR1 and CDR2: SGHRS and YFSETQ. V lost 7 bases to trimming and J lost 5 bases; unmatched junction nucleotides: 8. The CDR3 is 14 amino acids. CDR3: CASRAGGPIETQYF. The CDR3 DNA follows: TGCGCCAGCCGAGCGGGGGGGCCTATCGAGACCCAGTACTTC.

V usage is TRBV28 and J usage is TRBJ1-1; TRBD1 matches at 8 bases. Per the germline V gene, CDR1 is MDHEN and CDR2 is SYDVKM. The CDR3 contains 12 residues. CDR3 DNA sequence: TGTGTAGTCAGGGGGCGCGGCGGGGAAGCTTTCTTT. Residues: CVVRGRGGEAFF. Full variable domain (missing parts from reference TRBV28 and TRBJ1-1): DVKVTQSSRYLVKRTGEKVFLECVQDMDHENMFWYRQDPGLGLRLIYFSYDVKMKEKGDIPEGYSVSREKKERFSLILESASTNQTSMYLCVVRGRGGEAFFGQGTRLTVV.

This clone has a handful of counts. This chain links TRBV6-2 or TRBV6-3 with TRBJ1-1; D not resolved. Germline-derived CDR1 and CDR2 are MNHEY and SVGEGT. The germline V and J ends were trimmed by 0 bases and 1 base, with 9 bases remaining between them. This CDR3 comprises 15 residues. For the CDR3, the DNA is TGTGCCAGCAGTTACTCGAATCTAAAGAACACTGAAGCTTTCTTT. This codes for CASSYSNLKNTEAFF.

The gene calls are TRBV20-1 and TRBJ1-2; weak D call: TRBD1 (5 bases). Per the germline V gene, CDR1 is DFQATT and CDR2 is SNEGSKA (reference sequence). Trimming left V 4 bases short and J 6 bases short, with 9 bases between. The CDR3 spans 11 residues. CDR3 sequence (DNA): TGCAGTGCTACGAAGACAGATGGCTACACCTTC. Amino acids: CSATKTDGYTF.

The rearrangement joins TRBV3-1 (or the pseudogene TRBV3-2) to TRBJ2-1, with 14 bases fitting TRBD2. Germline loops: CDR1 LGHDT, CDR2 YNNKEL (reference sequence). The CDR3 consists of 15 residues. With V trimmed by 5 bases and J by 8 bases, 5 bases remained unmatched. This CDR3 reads CASSAGTSGSYEQFF. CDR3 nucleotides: TGTGCCAGCAGCGCCGGGACTAGCGGGAGTTATGAGCAGTTCTTC.

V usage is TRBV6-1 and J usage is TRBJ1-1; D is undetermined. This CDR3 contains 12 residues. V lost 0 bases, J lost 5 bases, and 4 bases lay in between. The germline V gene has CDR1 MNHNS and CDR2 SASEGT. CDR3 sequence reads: CASSEASTEAFF. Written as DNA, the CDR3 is TGTGCCAGCAGTGAAGCGAGTACTGAAGCTTTCTTT.

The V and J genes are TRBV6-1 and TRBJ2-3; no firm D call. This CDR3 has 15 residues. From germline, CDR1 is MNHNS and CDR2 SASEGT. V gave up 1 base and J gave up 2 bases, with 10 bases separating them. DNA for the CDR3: TGTGCCAGCAGTGAAGTACAGTGGCTCACAGATACGCAGTATTTT. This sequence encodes CASSEVQWLTDTQYF.

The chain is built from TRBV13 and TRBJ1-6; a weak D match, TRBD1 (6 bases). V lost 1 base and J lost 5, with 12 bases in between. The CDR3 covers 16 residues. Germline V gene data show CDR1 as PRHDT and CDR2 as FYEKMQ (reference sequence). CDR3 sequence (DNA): TGTGCCAGCAGCTTAGCCTTACAGGGACATAATTCACCCCTCCACTTT. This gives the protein CASSLALQGHNSPLHF.

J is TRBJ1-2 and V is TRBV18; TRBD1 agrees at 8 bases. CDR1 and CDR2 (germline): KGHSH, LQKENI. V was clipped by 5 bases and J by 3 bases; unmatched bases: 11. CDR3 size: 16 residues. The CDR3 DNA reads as TGTGCCAGCTCATCACGGACAGGGTCTGAGTACTATGGCTACACCTTC. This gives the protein CASSSRTGSEYYGYTF. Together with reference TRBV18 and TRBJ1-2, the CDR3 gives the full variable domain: NAGVMQNPRHLVRRRGQEARLRCSPMKGHSHVYWYRQLPEEGLKFMVYLQKENIIDESGMPKERFSAEFPKEGPSILRIQQVVRGDSAAYFCASSSRTGSEYYGYTFGSGTRLTVV.

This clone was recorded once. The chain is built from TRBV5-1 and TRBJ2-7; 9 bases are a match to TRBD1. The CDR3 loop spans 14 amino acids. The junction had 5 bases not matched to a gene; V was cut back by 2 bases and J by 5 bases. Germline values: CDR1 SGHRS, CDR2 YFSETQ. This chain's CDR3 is CASSFTGGLNEQYF. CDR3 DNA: TGCGCCAGCAGCTTCACAGGGGGCCTCAACGAGCAGTACTTC.

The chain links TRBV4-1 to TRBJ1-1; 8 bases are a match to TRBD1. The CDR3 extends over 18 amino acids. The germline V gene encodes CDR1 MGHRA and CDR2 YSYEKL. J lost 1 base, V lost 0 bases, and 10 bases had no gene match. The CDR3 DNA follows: TGCGCCAGCAGCCAAGATCCCCGGACAGGGCCCTCGAACACTGAAGCTTTCTTT. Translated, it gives CASSQDPRTGPSNTEAFF.

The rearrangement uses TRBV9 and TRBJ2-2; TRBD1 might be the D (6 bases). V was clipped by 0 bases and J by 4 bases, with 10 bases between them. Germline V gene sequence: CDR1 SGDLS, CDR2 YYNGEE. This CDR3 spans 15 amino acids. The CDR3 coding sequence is TGTGCCAGCAGCGTAGGGGCCAGGGGCACCGGGGAGCTGTTTTTT. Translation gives CASSVGARGTGELFF.

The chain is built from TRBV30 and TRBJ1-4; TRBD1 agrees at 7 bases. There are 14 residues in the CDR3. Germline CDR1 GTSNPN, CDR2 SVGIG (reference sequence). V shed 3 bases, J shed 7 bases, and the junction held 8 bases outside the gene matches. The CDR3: CAWSLGGAGEKLFF. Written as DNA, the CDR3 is TGTGCCTGGAGCCTAGGGGGCGCGGGTGAAAAACTGTTTTTT.

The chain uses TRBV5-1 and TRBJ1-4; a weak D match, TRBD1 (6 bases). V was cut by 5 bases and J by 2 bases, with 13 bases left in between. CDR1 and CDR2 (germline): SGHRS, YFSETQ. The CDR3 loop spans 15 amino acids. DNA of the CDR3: TGCGCCAGCAGACCCACAGGGTCTACTAATGAAAAACTGTTTTTT. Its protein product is CASRPTGSTNEKLFF.

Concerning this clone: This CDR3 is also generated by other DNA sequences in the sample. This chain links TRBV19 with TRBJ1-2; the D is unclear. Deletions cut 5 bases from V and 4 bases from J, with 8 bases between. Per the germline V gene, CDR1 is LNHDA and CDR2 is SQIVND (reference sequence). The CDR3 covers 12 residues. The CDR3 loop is CASSSSSYGYTF. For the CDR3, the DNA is TGTGCCAGTAGTTCTTCGAGCTATGGCTACACCTTC.

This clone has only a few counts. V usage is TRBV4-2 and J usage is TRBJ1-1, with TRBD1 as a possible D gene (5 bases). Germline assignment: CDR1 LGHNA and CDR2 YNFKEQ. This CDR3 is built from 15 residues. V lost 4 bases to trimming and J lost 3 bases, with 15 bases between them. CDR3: CASSPISKGDTEAFF. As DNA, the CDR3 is TGTGCCAGCAGCCCTATTTCTAAAGGGGACACTGAAGCTTTCTTT.

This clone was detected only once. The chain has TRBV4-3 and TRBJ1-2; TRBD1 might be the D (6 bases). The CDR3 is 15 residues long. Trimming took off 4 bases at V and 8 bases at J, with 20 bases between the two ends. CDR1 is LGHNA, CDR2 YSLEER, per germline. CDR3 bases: TGCGCCAGCAGCCTCCACAGGAACAGGGCCGGAGGCTACACCTTC. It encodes CASSLHRNRAGGYTF.

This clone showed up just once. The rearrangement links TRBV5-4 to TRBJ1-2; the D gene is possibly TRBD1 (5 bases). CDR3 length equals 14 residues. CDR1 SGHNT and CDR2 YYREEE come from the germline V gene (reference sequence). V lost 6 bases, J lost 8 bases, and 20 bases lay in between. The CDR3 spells CASNPGHLLGGYTF. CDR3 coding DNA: TGTGCCAGCAACCCAGGACATCTTCTCGGCGGCTACACCTTC.

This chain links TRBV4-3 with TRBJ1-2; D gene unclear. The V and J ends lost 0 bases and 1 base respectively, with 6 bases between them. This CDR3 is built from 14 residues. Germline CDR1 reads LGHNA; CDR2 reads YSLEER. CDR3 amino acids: CASSQEESNYGYTF. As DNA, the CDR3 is TGCGCCAGCAGCCAAGAAGAGAGTAACTATGGCTACACCTTC.